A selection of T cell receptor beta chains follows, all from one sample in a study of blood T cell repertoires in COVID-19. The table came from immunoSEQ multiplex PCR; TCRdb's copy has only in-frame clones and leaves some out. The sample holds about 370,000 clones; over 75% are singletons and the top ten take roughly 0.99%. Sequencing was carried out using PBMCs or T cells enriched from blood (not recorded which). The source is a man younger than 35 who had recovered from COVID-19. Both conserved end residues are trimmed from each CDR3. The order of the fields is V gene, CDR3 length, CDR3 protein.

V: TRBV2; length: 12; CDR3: ASSSRQGEHEQY
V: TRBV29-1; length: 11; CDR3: SVEGEGPDTQY
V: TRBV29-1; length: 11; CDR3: SVEVGQGYEQY
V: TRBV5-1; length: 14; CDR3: ASSLVGPAGQETQY
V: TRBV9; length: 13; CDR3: ASSARTVGTGELF
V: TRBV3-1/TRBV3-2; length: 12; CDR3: ASSLTGVNQPQH
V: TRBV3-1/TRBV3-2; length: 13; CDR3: ASSQDSATQETQY
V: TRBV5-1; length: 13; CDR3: ASSDSGGAYNEQF
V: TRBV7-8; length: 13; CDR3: ASSSDRNSNYGYT
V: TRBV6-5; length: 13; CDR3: ASSGQGAGGNTIY
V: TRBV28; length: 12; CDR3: ASNDPPGRSPLH
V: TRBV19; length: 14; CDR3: ASSTFGTTVATEAF
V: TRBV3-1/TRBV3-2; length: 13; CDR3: ASSPPLVSEETQY
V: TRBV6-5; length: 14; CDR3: ASSYSSTGYQETQY
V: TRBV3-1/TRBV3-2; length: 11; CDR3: ASSQLSGNTIY
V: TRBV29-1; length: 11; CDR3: SVVRARGYGYT
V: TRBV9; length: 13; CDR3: ASSVVAGGGDTQY
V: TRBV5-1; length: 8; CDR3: ASHGETQY
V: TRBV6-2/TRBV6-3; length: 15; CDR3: ASSSRDLSSYNSPLH
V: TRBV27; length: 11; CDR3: ASSFGHYYEQY
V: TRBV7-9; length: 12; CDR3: ASSSRGTAYGYT
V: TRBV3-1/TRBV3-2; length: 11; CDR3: ASSRSGGGELF
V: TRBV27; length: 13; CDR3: ASSLGGTVNTEAF
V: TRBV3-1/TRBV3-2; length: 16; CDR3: ASSHKARLAGGVRPQF
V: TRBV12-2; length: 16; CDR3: ASRSPSGQDGLSEKLF
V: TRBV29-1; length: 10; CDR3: STPKREDEQY
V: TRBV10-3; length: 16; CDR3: AISDTSLGTDPNSPLH
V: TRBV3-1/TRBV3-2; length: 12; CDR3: ASSPPGVTDTQY
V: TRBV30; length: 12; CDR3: AWNLGTLSEKLF
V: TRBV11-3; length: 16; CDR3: ASSLGTSGSPGTGELF
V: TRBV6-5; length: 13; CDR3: ASSYSGGRTGELF
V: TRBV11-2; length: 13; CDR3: ASSLEGRGTGELF
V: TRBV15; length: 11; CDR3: ATSRDQDQPQH
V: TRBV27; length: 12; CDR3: ASSLARGRGGYT
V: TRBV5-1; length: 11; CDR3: ASSFANTGELF
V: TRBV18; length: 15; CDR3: ASSPSFLGPSNTEAF